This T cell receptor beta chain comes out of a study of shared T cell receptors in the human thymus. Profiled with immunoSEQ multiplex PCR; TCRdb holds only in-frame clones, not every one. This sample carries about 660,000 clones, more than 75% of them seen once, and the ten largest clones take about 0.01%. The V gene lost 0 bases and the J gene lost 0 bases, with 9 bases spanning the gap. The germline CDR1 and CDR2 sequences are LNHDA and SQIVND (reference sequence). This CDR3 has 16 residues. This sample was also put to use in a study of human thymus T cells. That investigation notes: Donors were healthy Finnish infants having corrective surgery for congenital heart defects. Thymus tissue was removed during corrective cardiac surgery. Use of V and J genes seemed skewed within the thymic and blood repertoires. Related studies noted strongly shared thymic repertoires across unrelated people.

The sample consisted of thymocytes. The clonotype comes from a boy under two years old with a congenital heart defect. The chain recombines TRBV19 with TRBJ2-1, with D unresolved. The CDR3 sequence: CASSIEVASSYNEQFF. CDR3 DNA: TGTGCCAGTAGTATAGAGGTCGCGAGCTCCTACAATGAGCAGTTCTTC.